This T cell receptor beta chain was recorded in a study of blood T cell repertoires in COVID-19. Study-level background: Acute and convalescent COVID-19 specimens originated in the United States, Italy and Spain. Sample material is recorded as cDNA or gDNA derived from T cells, B-cell-depleted T cells, or PBMCs.

This CDR3 comprises 13 residues. The germline V and J ends were trimmed by 1 base and 5 bases, with 8 bases remaining between them. Germline CDR1 and CDR2: MDHEN and SYDVKM. As handled by the study authors: Reference gene primer amplification gave nucleated cell count estimates. Generated by immunoSEQ multiplex PCR, the TCRdb table keeps only in-frame clones and is missing some. The D gene and trimming were derived from the DNA, and the V and J assignments and clone size from that table. The sample has some 380,000 clones, around 91% seen once. The origin of this receptor is a man between 18 and 35 years old with active or convalescent COVID-19. The chain couples TRBV28 to TRBJ2-5; no clear D gene. Sequencing was carried out using peripheral blood. For the CDR3, the DNA is TGTGCCAGCAGTTTATCCGGTGCTGAGACCCAGTACTTC. The encoded protein is CASSLSGAETQYF.